Following are 15 T cell receptor beta chains from one sample sequenced in a study of cytomegalovirus exposure and HLA in healthy donors. Amplification used 60 Vbeta primers and 13 Jbeta primers. The table came from immunoSEQ multiplex PCR; TCRdb's copy has only in-frame clones and leaves some out. This table holds 150,000 to 170,000 clones, 70% to 80% found once. Sequenced material: PBMCs. The receptors derive from a man between 25 and 39 years old in good health and CMV-seronegative.

This clone was counted once. The chain employs TRBV28 and TRBJ1-2; 7 nucleotides agree with TRBD1. The germline CDR1 and CDR2 sequences are MDHEN and SYDVKM. Trimming cost V 3 bases and J 4 bases; bases outside gene matches: 5. CDR3 length: 14 amino acids. CDR3 DNA: TGTGCCAGCAGTTTGGAGGGGGCTTCCTATGGCTACACCTTC. It specifies CASSLEGASYGYTF.

This CDR3 reads CASSLDSYEAFF. CDR3 bases: TGTGCCAGCAGCTTGGACAGTTATGAAGCTTTCTTT. The V and J genes are TRBV11-2 and TRBJ1-1; maybe TRBD1 (6 bases). Per germline, CDR1 SGHAT and CDR2 FQNNGV. Trimming took 3 bases from V and 7 from J, leaving 9 bases between them. This CDR3 comprises 12 residues.

This clone has more than one count but fewer than ten. The chain couples TRBV19 to TRBJ2-1; possibly TRBD2 for D (5 bases). Germline values: CDR1 LNHDA, CDR2 SQIVND (reference sequence). Trimming took 1 base from V and 5 from J, leaving 6 bases between them. This CDR3 comprises 13 residues. CDR3 protein: CASSIVGDNEQFF. In nucleotides, the CDR3 is TGTGCCAGTAGTATAGTCGGGGACAATGAGCAGTTCTTC. Variable domain in full (rest from reference TRBV19 and TRBJ2-1): DGGITQSPKYLFRKEGQNVTLSCEQNLNHDAMYWYRQDPGQGLRLIYYSQIVNDFQKGDIAEGYSVSREKKESFPLTVTSAQKNPTAFYLCASSIVGDNEQFFGPGTRLTVL.

The CDR3 sequence: CASSVPGTGNTEAFF. As DNA, the CDR3 is TGTGCCAGCAGCGTCCCCGGGACAGGTAACACTGAAGCTTTCTTT. The genes are TRBV9 and TRBJ1-1; TRBD1 matches 8 bases. The CDR3 is 15 residues long. CDR1 and CDR2 (germline): SGDLS, YYNGEE. The trim removed 2 bases at V and 2 bases at J, leaving 5 bases unmatched.

V is TRBV5-1 and J is TRBJ2-5; a possible D gene is TRBD2 (6 bases). In germline, CDR1 is SGHRS, CDR2 YFSETQ. This CDR3 has 15 residues. V was pared by 3 bases and J by 5 bases, with 17 bases between. CDR3 in amino acids: CASSSNLGLEETQYF. CDR3 nucleotides: TGCGCCAGCAGCTCAAACCTGGGACTCGAGGAGACCCAGTACTTC. Using reference TRBV5-1 and TRBJ2-5 for the parts outside the CDR3, the full variable domain is KAGVTQTPRYLIKTRGQQVTLSCSPISGHRSVSWYQQTPGQGLQFLFEYFSETQRNKGNFPGRFSGRQFSNSRSEMNVSTLELGDSALYLCASSSNLGLEETQYFGPGTRLLVL.

The chain couples TRBV7-8 to TRBJ2-2, with a possible D match to TRBD1 (5 bases). Trimming left V 3 bases short and J 1 base short, with 9 bases between. The V gene's germline CDR1 is SGHVS and CDR2 FQNEAQ. CDR3 length: 15 residues. In nucleotides, the CDR3 is TGTGCCAGCAGCTTTGGGGCTAGGAACACCGGGGAGCTGTTTTTT. This codes for CASSFGARNTGELFF.

The J gene is TRBJ2-3, the V gene TRBV7-2; D gene unclear. V was clipped by 5 bases and J by 2 bases, with 11 bases between them. Germline lookup yields CDR1 SGHTA and CDR2 FQGNSA. This CDR3 has 14 residues. As DNA, the CDR3 is TGTGCCAGCAGCCCCGGTCGGTTCACAGATACGCAGTATTTT. Encoded protein: CASSPGRFTDTQYF.

This chain uses TRBV6-6 with TRBJ2-1; the match to TRBD2 covers 11 bases. V was clipped by 6 bases and J by 7 bases; unmatched bases: 8. This CDR3 has 15 amino acids. From germline, CDR1 is MNHNY and CDR2 SVGAGI (reference sequence). CDR3 sequence reads: CASRRLAGSGNEQFF. In DNA, the CDR3 is TGTGCCAGCAGAAGACTAGCGGGGAGCGGAAATGAGCAGTTCTTC.

The DNA of the CDR3 is TGTGCCAGCTCACCACCGGCGGGGAACAATGAGCAGTTCTTC. It encodes CASSPPAGNNEQFF. The chain links TRBV18 to TRBJ2-1; maybe TRBD2 (6 bases). The V gene's germline CDR1 is KGHSH and CDR2 LQKENI. The CDR3 extends over 14 amino acids. Trimming cost V 0 bases and J 5 bases, with 8 bases left between them.

In its sample, this clone was seen a few times. CDR3 nucleotides: TGTGCCAGCAGCTCCGGTCAAGCAGGAAACACCGGGGAGCTGTTTTTT. Translated: CASSSGQAGNTGELFF. The J gene is TRBJ2-2, the V gene TRBV7-3; no definite D call. The germline V and J ends were trimmed by 4 bases and 2 bases, with 14 bases remaining between them. The germline V gene has CDR1 SGHTA and CDR2 FQGTGA. CDR3 length: 16 residues. The whole variable domain, filled in from reference TRBV7-3 and TRBJ2-2, reads GAGVSQTPSNKVTEKGKYVELRCDPISGHTALYWYRQSLGQGPEFLIYFQGTGAADDSGLPNDRFFAVRPEGSVSTLKIQRTERGDSAVYLCASSSGQAGNTGELFFGEGSRLTVL.

V is TRBV30 and J is TRBJ2-1; D possibly corresponds to TRBD1 (6 bases). The CDR3 is made up of 13 amino acids. Germline-derived CDR1 and CDR2 are GTSNPN and SVGIG (reference sequence). The V end was cut by 2 bases, the J end by 4 bases, with 9 bases between. CDR3 sequence reads: CAWSPQGYNEQFF. The CDR3 bases are TGTGCCTGGAGTCCACAGGGTTACAATGAGCAGTTCTTC.

The CDR3 bases are TGTGCCAGTAGTATAGGGCGGGGGAGCTCTAGCACAGATACGCAGTATTTT. Its protein is CASSIGRGSSSTDTQYF. The chain recombines TRBV19 with TRBJ2-3, with 7 bases fitting TRBD2. Per the germline V gene, CDR1 is LNHDA and CDR2 is SQIVND (reference sequence). With 1 base clipped from V and 0 bases from J, the junction kept 7 bases outside the gene matches. CDR3 length: 17 amino acids. The full variable domain, rest sourced from reference TRBV19 and TRBJ2-3, is DGGITQSPKYLFRKEGQNVTLSCEQNLNHDAMYWYRQDPGQGLRLIYYSQIVNDFQKGDIAEGYSVSREKKESFPLTVTSAQKNPTAFYLCASSIGRGSSSTDTQYFGPGTRLTVL.

The chain has TRBV7-2 and TRBJ1-4, with unresolved D. The germline V and J ends were trimmed by 0 bases and 0 bases, with 5 bases remaining between them. The V gene's germline CDR1 is SGHTA and CDR2 FQGNSA. The CDR3 has 15 residues. CDR3: CASSLAPATNEKLFF. Written as DNA, the CDR3 is TGTGCCAGCAGCTTAGCCCCTGCAACTAATGAAAAACTGTTTTTT.

This sequence joins TRBV7-2 and TRBJ2-3; 15 bases fit TRBD2. The CDR3 runs 16 residues. V trimming: 5 bases; J trimming: 3 bases; junction bases outside the gene matches: 3. Germline V lookup: CDR1 SGHTA, CDR2 FQGNSA. CDR3 residues: CASSMGLAGGTDTQYF. The DNA for the CDR3 is TGTGCCAGCAGCATGGGACTAGCGGGGGGAACAGATACGCAGTATTTT. The full variable domain, in which reference TRBV7-2 and TRBJ2-3 provide the parts outside the CDR3, is GAGVSQSPSNKVTEKGKDVELRCDPISGHTALYWYRQSLGQGLEFLIYFQGNSAPDKSGLPSDRFSAERTGGSVSTLTIQRTQQEDSAVYLCASSMGLAGGTDTQYFGPGTRLTVL.

V gene TRBV7-2 combines with J gene TRBJ2-1, with TRBD2 matching 11 bases. The length of the CDR3 is 15 residues. The V gene's germline CDR1 is SGHTA and CDR2 FQGNSA. J lost 8 bases, V lost 1 base, and 4 bases had no gene match. CDR3: CASSLVAGGRDEQFF. In nucleotides, the CDR3 is TGTGCCAGCAGCTTAGTAGCGGGGGGGCGGGATGAGCAGTTCTTC.